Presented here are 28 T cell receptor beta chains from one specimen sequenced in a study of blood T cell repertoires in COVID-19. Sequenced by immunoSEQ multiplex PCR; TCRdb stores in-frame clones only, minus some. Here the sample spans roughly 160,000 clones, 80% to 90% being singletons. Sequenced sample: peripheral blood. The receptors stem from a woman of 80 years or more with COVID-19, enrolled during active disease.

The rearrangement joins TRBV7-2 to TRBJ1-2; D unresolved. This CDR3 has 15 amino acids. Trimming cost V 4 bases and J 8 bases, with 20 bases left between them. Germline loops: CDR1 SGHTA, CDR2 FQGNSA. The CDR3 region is CASSSYPASLWGYTF. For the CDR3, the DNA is TGTGCCAGCAGCTCCTACCCGGCTAGCCTCTGGGGCTACACCTTC.

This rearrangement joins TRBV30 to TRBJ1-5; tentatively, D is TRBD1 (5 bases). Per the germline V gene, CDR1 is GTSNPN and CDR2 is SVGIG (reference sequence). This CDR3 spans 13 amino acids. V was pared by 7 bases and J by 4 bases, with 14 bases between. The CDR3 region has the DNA TGTGCCTACTCTGGGGGAGGGAATCAGCCCCAGCATTTT. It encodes CAYSGGGNQPQHF.

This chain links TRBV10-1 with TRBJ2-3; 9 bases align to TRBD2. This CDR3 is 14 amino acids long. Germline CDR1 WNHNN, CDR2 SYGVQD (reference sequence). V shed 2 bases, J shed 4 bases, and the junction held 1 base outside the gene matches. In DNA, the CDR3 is TGCGCCAGCAGTGAGGCGGGAGGGCCAGATACGCAGTATTTT. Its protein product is CASSEAGGPDTQYF.

The CDR3 DNA follows: TGTGCCAGCACTAGGACTAGCGGGGGGCCCCTCTACAATGAGCAGTTCTTC. Translation: CASTRTSGGPLYNEQFF. This rearrangement joins TRBV2 to TRBJ2-1; the match to TRBD2 covers 14 bases. The germline CDR1 and CDR2 sequences are SNHLY and FYNNEI. The J segment lost 3 bases and the V segment lost 7 bases, leaving 8 bases of the junction unmatched. The CDR3 runs 17 residues.

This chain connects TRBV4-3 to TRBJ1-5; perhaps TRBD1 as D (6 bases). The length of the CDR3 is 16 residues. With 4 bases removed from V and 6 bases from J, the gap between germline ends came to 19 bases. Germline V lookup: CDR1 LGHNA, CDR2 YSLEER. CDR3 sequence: CASSPRDGQWVQPQHF. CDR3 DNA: TGCGCCAGCAGCCCCCGAGACGGACAGTGGGTTCAGCCCCAGCATTTT.

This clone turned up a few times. The CDR3: CASSSLSGNTIYF. The CDR3 DNA is TGTGCCAGCAGCTCCCTCTCTGGAAACACCATATATTTT. This chain links TRBV5-4 with TRBJ1-3; D gene uncertain. Deletions cut 3 bases from V and 0 bases from J, with 4 bases between. The germline CDR1 and CDR2 sequences are SGHNT and YYREEE (reference sequence). The CDR3 is 13 residues long.

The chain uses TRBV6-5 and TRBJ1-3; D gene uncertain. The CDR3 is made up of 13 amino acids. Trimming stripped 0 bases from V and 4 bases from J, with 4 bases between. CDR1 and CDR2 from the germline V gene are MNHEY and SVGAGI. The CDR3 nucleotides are TGTGCCAGCAGTTACTCGGCCGGAAACACCATATATTTT. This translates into CASSYSAGNTIYF.

The CDR3 DNA reads as TGTGCCAGCAGTGCGAACAGGGGCCCGGGGAACACCATATATTTT. Translating gives CASSANRGPGNTIYF. The chain employs TRBV27 and TRBJ1-3, with TRBD1 matching 7 bases. Looked up from germline, CDR1 is MNHEY and CDR2 is SMNVEV (reference sequence). This CDR3 has 15 amino acids. V lost 5 bases to trimming and J lost 7 bases; unmatched junction nucleotides: 11.

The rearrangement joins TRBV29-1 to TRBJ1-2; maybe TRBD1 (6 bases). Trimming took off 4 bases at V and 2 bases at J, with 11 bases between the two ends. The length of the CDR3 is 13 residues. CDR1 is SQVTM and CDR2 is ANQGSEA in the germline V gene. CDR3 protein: CSVGWQGNYGYTF. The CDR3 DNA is TGCAGCGTTGGTTGGCAGGGGAACTATGGCTACACCTTC.

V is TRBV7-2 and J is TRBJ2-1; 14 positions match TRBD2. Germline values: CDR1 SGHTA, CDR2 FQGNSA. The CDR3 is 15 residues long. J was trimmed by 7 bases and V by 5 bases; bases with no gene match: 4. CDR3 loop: CASSQGTSGGNEQFF. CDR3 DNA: TGTGCCAGCAGCCAGGGGACTAGCGGGGGAAATGAGCAGTTCTTC.

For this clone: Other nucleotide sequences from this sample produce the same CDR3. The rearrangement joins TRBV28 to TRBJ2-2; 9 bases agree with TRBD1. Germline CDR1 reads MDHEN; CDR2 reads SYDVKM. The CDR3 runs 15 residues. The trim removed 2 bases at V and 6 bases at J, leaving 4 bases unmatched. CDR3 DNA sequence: TGTGCCAGCAGTTTAAACAGGGGGCGCTCCGGGGAGCTGTTTTTT. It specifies CASSLNRGRSGELFF. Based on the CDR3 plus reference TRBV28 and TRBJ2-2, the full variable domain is DVKVTQSSRYLVKRTGEKVFLECVQDMDHENMFWYRQDPGLGLRLIYFSYDVKMKEKGDIPEGYSVSREKKERFSLILESASTNQTSMYLCASSLNRGRSGELFFGEGSRLTVL.

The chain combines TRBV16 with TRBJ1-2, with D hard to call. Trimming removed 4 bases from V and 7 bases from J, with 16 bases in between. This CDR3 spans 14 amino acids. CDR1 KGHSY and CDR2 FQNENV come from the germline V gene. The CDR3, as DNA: TGTGCCAGCAGCCCCCGGACGGACTTCTTTGGCTACACCTTC. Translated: CASSPRTDFFGYTF.

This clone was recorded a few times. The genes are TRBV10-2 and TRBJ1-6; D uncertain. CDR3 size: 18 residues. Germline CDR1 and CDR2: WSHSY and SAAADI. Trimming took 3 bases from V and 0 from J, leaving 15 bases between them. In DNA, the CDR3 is TGCGCCAGCAGTGATCCCCAGCGGTGGCTCTCCTATAATTCACCCCTCCACTTT. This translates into CASSDPQRWLSYNSPLHF.

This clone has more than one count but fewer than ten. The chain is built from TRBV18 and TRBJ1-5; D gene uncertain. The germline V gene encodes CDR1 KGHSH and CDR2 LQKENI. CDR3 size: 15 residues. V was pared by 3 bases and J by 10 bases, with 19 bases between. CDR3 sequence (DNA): TGTGCCAGCTCACCCTACCGGGATTCCATCAGCCCCCAGCATTTT. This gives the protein CASSPYRDSISPQHF.

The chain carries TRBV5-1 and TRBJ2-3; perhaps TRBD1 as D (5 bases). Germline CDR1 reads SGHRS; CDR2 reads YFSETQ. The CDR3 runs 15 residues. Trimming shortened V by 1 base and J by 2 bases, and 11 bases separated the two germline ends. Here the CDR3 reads CASSLPTGPTDTQYF. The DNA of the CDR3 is TGCGCCAGCAGCTTGCCAACAGGTCCCACAGATACGCAGTATTTT.

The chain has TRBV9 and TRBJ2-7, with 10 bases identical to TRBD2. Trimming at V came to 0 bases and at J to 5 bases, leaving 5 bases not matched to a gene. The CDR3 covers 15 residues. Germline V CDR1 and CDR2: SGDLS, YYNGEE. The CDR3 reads CASSVVAGGRHEQYF. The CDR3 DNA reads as TGTGCCAGCAGCGTAGTAGCGGGGGGCCGCCACGAGCAGTACTTC.

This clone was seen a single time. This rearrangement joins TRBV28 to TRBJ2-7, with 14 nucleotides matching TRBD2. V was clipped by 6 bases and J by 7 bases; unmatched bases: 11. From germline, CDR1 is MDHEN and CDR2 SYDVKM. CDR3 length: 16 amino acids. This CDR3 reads CASRARLAGGPGEQYF. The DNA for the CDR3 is TGTGCCAGCAGGGCGCGACTAGCGGGAGGGCCAGGGGAGCAGTACTTC.

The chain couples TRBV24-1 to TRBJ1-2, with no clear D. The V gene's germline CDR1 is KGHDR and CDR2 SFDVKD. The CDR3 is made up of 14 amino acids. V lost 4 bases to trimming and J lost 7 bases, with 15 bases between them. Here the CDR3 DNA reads TGTGCCACCAGTGAGGCCGCGGTCCTGGGTGGCTACACCTTC. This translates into CATSEAAVLGGYTF.

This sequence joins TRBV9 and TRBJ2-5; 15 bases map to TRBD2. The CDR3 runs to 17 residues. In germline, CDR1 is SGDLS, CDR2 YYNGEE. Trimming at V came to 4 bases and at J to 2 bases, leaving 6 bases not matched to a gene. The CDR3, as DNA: TGTGCCAGCAGCCCGGGACTAGCGGGGGGAAATCAAGAGACCCAGTACTTC. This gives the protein CASSPGLAGGNQETQYF.

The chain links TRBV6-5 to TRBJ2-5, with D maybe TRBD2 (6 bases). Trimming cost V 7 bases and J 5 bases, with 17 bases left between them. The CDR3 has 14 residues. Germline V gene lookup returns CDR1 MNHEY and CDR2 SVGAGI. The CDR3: CASTALPAGETQYF. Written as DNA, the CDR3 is TGTGCCAGCACCGCCCTCCCGGCGGGGGAGACCCAGTACTTC.

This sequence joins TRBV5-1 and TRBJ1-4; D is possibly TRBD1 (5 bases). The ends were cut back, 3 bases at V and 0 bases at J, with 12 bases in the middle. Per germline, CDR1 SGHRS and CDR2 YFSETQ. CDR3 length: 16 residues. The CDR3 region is CASSWWGGATNEKLFF. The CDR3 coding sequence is TGCGCCAGCAGCTGGTGGGGGGGAGCAACTAATGAAAAACTGTTTTTT.

The DNA of the CDR3 is TGCGCCAGCCAGGACAGCTCCTACGAGCAGTACTTC. It specifies CASQDSSYEQYF. The rearrangement joins TRBV5-1 to TRBJ2-7; D is perhaps TRBD1 (6 bases). V was pared by 7 bases and J by 0 bases, with 8 bases between. CDR1 is SGHRS, CDR2 YFSETQ, per germline. The CDR3 sequence is 12 residues long.

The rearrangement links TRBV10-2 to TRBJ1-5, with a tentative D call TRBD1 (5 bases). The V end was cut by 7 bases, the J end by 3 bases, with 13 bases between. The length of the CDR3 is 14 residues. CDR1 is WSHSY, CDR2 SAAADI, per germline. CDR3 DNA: TGCGCCAGCACTGGCGGACATCCCAATCAGCCCCAGCATTTT. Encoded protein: CASTGGHPNQPQHF.

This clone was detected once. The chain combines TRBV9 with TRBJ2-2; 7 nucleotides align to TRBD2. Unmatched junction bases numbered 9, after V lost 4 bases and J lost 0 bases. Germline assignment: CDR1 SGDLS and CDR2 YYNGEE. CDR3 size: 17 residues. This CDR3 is CASSPRYGLANTGELFF. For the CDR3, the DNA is TGTGCCAGCAGCCCCCGATATGGACTAGCGAACACCGGGGAGCTGTTTTTT.

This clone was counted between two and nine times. CDR3: CASSRTGMVTGELFF. The CDR3 DNA sequence: TGTGCCAGCTCACGGACAGGGATGGTCACCGGGGAGCTGTTTTTT. V usage is TRBV18 and J usage is TRBJ2-2; 8 positions agree with TRBD1. Germline V gene data show CDR1 as KGHSH and CDR2 as LQKENI. The V segment lost 4 bases and the J segment 4 bases; nucleotides outside the gene matches: 5. The CDR3 runs to 15 residues.

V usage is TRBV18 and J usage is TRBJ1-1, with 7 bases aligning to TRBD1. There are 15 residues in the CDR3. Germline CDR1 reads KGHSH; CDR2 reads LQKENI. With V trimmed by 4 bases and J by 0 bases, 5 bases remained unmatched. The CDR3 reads CASSRLGQMNTEAFF. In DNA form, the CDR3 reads TGTGCCAGCTCACGCTTGGGACAGATGAACACTGAAGCTTTCTTT.

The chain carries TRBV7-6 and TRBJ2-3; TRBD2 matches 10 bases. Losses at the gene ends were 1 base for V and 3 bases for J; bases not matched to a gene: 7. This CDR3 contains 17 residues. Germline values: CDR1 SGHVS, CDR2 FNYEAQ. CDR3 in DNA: TGTGCCAGCAGCTTAGGGACTAGCGGCCTACGTACAGATACGCAGTATTTT. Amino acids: CASSLGTSGLRTDTQYF.

The CDR3 sequence: CASSLPARGNTEAFF. The CDR3 DNA reads TGTGCCAGCAGCTTACCCGCCAGGGGGAACACTGAAGCTTTCTTT. The chain joins TRBV7-9 to TRBJ1-1, with TRBD1 as a possible D gene (6 bases). CDR1 and CDR2 from the germline V gene are SEHNR and FQNEAQ (reference sequence). The CDR3 has 15 residues. The V and J ends lost 2 bases and 1 base respectively, with 11 bases between them.